These 14 T cell receptor beta chains were all obtained from the same sample, sequenced in a study of T-cell memory formation after mild COVID-19. TCRdb reprocessed the 5' RACE reads via MiXCR and lists one record per CDR3 protein. The profile shows around 370,000 distinct CDR3 sequences, over 20% of them singletons. Sample: PBMCs or a T cell subset sorted from them (not recorded which). These receptors all stem from an adult woman who had mild COVID-19 (a few samples of this study predate the infection). Cell type and time point are not known.

This chain joins TRBV7-6 and TRBJ2-2; D is unclear. V lost 5 bases and J lost 0, with 7 bases in between. The CDR3 has 14 amino acids. Germline V gene data show CDR1 as SGHVS and CDR2 as FNYEAQ. The CDR3 is CASSHRANTGELFF. The CDR3 DNA reads as TGTGCCAGCAGCCATAGGGCGAACACCGGGGAGCTGTTTTTT.

The chain combines TRBV7-9 with TRBJ1-1; D is perhaps TRBD1 (6 bases). CDR1 and CDR2 from the germline V gene are SEHNR and FQNEAQ (reference sequence). V lost 0 bases, J lost 9 bases, and 8 bases lay in between. The CDR3 has 12 residues. The CDR3 DNA reads as TGTGCCAGCAGCTTAGCGCGGGACAAAGCTTTCTTT. Residues: CASSLARDKAFF.

This clonotype was seen a few times. The chain joins TRBV12-3 or TRBV12-4 to TRBJ2-7; no clear D. The ends were cut back, 5 bases at V and 3 bases at J, with 8 bases in the middle. The CDR3 length is 12 residues. CDR3 DNA sequence: TGTGCCAGCAGTCCACTGAACTACGAGCAGTACTTC. Protein product: CASSPLNYEQYF.

The CDR3 sequence is CSVDHTGTGSYEQYF. The CDR3 nucleotides read TGCAGCGTTGATCACACCGGGACAGGGTCCTACGAGCAGTACTTC. The rearrangement joins TRBV29-1 to TRBJ2-7; 9 positions match TRBD1. J was trimmed by 1 base and V by 3 bases; bases with no gene match: 7. Germline values: CDR1 SQVTM, CDR2 ANQGSEA. CDR3 size: 15 residues.

This chain connects TRBV2 to TRBJ2-1; maybe TRBD1 (6 bases). CDR1 SNHLY and CDR2 FYNNEI come from the germline V gene. This CDR3 comprises 15 residues. With 6 bases removed from V and 7 bases from J, the gap between germline ends came to 19 bases. CDR3 DNA sequence: TGTGCCAGCAGCGCCTACCTAGGACAGTTAAATGAGCAGTTCTTC. As protein: CASSAYLGQLNEQFF.

This sequence joins TRBV9 and TRBJ2-2, with TRBD1 as a possible D gene (6 bases). The germline V gene has CDR1 SGDLS and CDR2 YYNGEE. The CDR3 spans 15 residues. Deletions cut 4 bases from V and 1 base from J, with 11 bases between. CDR3 bases: TGTGCCAGCAGCCTGGGACATATGAACACCGGGGAGCTGTTTTTT. Amino acid sequence: CASSLGHMNTGELFF. Using reference TRBV9 and TRBJ2-2 for the parts outside the CDR3, the full variable domain is DSGVTQTPKHLITATGQRVTLRCSPRSGDLSVYWYQQSLDQGLQFLIQYYNGEERAKGNILERFSAQQFPDLHSELNLSSLELGDSALYFCASSLGHMNTGELFFGEGSRLTVL.

This clonotype was counted between two and nine times. The chain employs TRBV12-3 or TRBV12-4 and TRBJ2-1; D might be TRBD2 (6 bases). The length of the CDR3 is 15 residues. Trimming left V 3 bases short and J 7 bases short, with 16 bases between. This chain's CDR3 is CASSFEGLTENEQFF. The CDR3 DNA is TGTGCCAGCAGTTTTGAAGGACTAACGGAAAATGAGCAGTTCTTC.

The genes are TRBV5-1 and TRBJ2-5; 10 positions agree with TRBD2. The CDR3 consists of 17 residues. Germline-derived CDR1 and CDR2 are SGHRS and YFSETQ. Unmatched junction bases numbered 7, after V lost 0 bases and J lost 2 bases. CDR3 protein: CASSLVGAGGPQETQYF. In nucleotides, the CDR3 is TGCGCCAGCAGCTTGGTGGGAGCGGGAGGGCCACAAGAGACCCAGTACTTC. Full variable domain (remainder filled in from reference TRBV5-1 and TRBJ2-5): KAGVTQTPRYLIKTRGQQVTLSCSPISGHRSVSWYQQTPGQGLQFLFEYFSETQRNKGNFPGRFSGRQFSNSRSEMNVSTLELGDSALYLCASSLVGAGGPQETQYFGPGTRLLVL.

The rearrangement joins TRBV12-3 or TRBV12-4 to TRBJ1-2, with no clear D. This CDR3 is 14 amino acids long. Trimming stripped 7 bases from V and 4 bases from J, with 16 bases between. This chain's CDR3 is CASTPLAGSYGYTF. CDR3 bases: TGTGCCAGCACCCCTCTGGCTGGATCCTATGGCTACACCTTC.

This clonotype was observed a few times. The chain couples TRBV4-1 to TRBJ1-1, with 11 nucleotides matching TRBD1. Germline V gives CDR1 MGHRA, CDR2 YSYEKL. This CDR3 has 14 residues. With 4 bases clipped from V and 3 bases from J, the junction kept 1 base outside the gene matches. In nucleotides, the CDR3 is TGCGCCAGCAGCCGGACAGGGGGCTACACTGAAGCTTTCTTT. Its protein product is CASSRTGGYTEAFF.

In the case of this clonotype: A junction boundary mismatches the germline segment, possibly from a read error. This rearrangement joins TRBV5-5 to TRBJ2-1; D is possibly TRBD1 or TRBD2 (5 bases each). In germline, CDR1 is SGHKS, CDR2 YYEKEE (reference sequence). This CDR3 region has 13 residues. CDR3 DNA sequence: TGTGCCAGCAGCTCGGGACCATACAATGAGCAGTTATTC. The encoded protein is CASSSGPYNEQLF.

This chain uses TRBV5-5 with TRBJ1-5; 11 bases line up with TRBD1. Germline V lookup: CDR1 SGHKS, CDR2 YYEKEE (reference sequence). Trimming at V came to 7 bases and at J to 5 bases, leaving 2 bases not matched to a gene. This CDR3 contains 13 residues. This chain's CDR3 is CASQGQGDQPQHF. In nucleotides, the CDR3 is TGTGCCAGCCAGGGACAGGGGGATCAGCCCCAGCATTTT. The variable domain in full, with the rest retrieved from reference TRBV5-5 and TRBJ1-5, is DAGVTQSPTHLIKTRGQQVTLRCSPISGHKSVSWYQQVLGQGPQFIFQYYEKEERGRGNFPDRFSARQFPNYSSELNVNALLLGDSALYLCASQGQGDQPQHFGDGTRLSIL.

The chain combines TRBV29-1 with TRBJ2-4; D is unresolved. Germline V gives CDR1 SQVTM, CDR2 ANQGSEA. V was pared by 0 bases and J by 1 base, with 13 bases between. The CDR3 consists of 16 residues. Here the CDR3 DNA reads TGCAGCGTTGAAGAATTTACCCCATTGGCCAAAAACATTCAGTACTTC. Amino acid sequence: CSVEEFTPLAKNIQYF. The whole variable domain, remainder taken from reference TRBV29-1 and TRBJ2-4, is SAVISQKPSRDICQRGTSLTIQCQVDSQVTMMFWYRQQPGQSLTLIATANQGSEATYESGFVIDKFPISRPNLTFSTLTVSNMSPEDSSIYLCSVEEFTPLAKNIQYFGAGTRLSVL.

This chain links TRBV12-3 or TRBV12-4 with TRBJ2-1, with 9 bases identical to TRBD1. The CDR3 has 14 amino acids. Trimming at V came to 5 bases and at J to 7 bases, leaving 6 bases not matched to a gene. The CDR3 DNA is TGTGCCAGCAGTCTGCGGACAGGGGTGAATGAGCAGTTCTTC. As protein: CASSLRTGVNEQFF.